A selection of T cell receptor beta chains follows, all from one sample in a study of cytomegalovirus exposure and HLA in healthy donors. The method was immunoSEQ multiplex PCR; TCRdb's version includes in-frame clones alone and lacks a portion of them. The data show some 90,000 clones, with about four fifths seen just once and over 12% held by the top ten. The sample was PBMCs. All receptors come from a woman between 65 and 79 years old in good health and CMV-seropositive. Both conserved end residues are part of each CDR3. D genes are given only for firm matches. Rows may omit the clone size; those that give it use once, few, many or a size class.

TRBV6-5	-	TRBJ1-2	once	TGTGCCAGCAGTTACGGCCGACAGAACTTCTATGGCTACACCTTC	CASSYGRQNFYGYTF
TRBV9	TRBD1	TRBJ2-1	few	TGTGCCAGCAGCGCGACGGACAGGGGGTCGAGTGAGCAGTTCTTC	CASSATDRGSSEQFF
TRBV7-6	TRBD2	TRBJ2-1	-	TGTGCCAGCAGCCGAGGGACTAGCGGGAGGAGTTATGAGCAGTTCTTC	CASSRGTSGRSYEQFF
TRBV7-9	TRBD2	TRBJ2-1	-	TGTGCCAGCAGCTTCCTAGCGGGGAGCTACAATGAGCAGTTCTTC	CASSFLAGSYNEQFF
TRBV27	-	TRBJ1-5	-	TGTGCCAGCAGTTTGGCAGGCGGGGTTTATAGCAATCAGCCCCAGCATTTT	CASSLAGGVYSNQPQHF
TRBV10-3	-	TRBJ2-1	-	TGTGCCATCAGTGCTTTGAATGAGCAGTTCTTC	CAISALNEQFF
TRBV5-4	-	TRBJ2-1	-	TGTGCCAGCAGCTTGAACGAGGGAGCCGACAATGAGCAGTTCTTC	CASSLNEGADNEQFF
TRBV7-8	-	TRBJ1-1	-	TGTGCCAGCAGCTTGACGGGGAGGAACACTGAAGCTTTCTTT	CASSLTGRNTEAFF
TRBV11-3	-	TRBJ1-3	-	TGTGCCAGCAGCTTATGGCACGGAGACACCATATATTTT	CASSLWHGDTIYF
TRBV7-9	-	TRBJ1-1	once	TGTGCCAGCAGCTTAAGCGGGGGGAGGTACACTGAAGCTTTCTTT	CASSLSGGRYTEAFF
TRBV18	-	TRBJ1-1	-	TGTGCCAGCTCACCACGGAGAGAGACTGAAGCTTTCTTT	CASSPRRETEAFF
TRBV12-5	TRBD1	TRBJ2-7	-	TGTGCTAGTGGTTCAGCAGGGGGCAAACGCGCCTACGAGCAGTACTTC	CASGSAGGKRAYEQYF
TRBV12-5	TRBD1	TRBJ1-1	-	TGTGCTAGTGACGACAGGGGTAGTACTGAAGCTTTCTTT	CASDDRGSTEAFF
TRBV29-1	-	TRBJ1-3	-	TGCAGCGGACTGGACAGAAACACCATATATTTT	CSGLDRNTIYF